This is a list of T cell receptor beta chains from one sample in a study of blood T cell repertoires in COVID-19. Some clones are missing from TCRdb's copy, which holds only in-frame ones; the method was immunoSEQ multiplex PCR. The sample has about 240,000 clones, 82% seen once. The material sequenced was peripheral blood. Receptor source: a woman of 80 years or more with COVID-19, enrolled during active disease. Both conserved end residues are part of each CDR3. The D gene is left open where the match is weak. A clone size is listed for some rows: how often the clone was seen (once, few, many), or a class if it is expanded.

v_gene,d_gene,abundance,j_gene,CDR3nt,CDR3aa
TRBV11-2,TRBD1,few,TRBJ1-6,TGTGCCAGCAGCCCTCAGGGGGATTATAATTCACCCCTCCACTTT,CASSPQGDYNSPLHF
TRBV5-4,NA,once,TRBJ2-7,TGTGCCAGCACTAGAGGAGGGGACCACGAGCAGTACTTC,CASTRGGDHEQYF
TRBV20-1,NA,few,TRBJ2-1,TGCAGTGCTCGCCCTAGCGCTGAGCAGTTCTTC,CSARPSAEQFF
TRBV19,TRBD1,NA,TRBJ2-7,TGTGCCAGTAGCACAGGGGACGTCAGAACCTACGAGCAGTACTTC,CASSTGDVRTYEQYF
TRBV5-4,NA,NA,TRBJ1-4,TGTGCCAGCAGCTCGACAGGCCTCGGCGAAAAACTGTTTTTT,CASSSTGLGEKLFF
TRBV28,TRBD1,NA,TRBJ1-2,TGTGCCAGCAGTTACCCGCTAGACAGGGGAGGGAATGGCTACACCTTC,CASSYPLDRGGNGYTF
TRBV7-3,TRBD2,few,TRBJ2-1,TGTGCCAGCAGCAGGGCGGGAGGGCACGATGAGCAGTTCTTC,CASSRAGGHDEQFF
TRBV4-1,NA,NA,TRBJ1-5,TGCGCCAGCAGCCCCCGCGGGGGATTAGGAAATCAGCCCCAGCATTTT,CASSPRGGLGNQPQHF
TRBV18,NA,NA,TRBJ1-6,TGTGCCAGCTCACCCGGGACTAGAGATTCACCCCTCCACTTT,CASSPGTRDSPLHF
TRBV5-6,NA,NA,TRBJ2-2,TGTGCCAGCAGCTCTCCGGGACGGGGGACCGGGGAGCTGTTTTTT,CASSSPGRGTGELFF
TRBV2,NA,NA,TRBJ2-2,TGTGCCAGCACTAAACAGGGGAACACCGGGGAGCTGTTTTTT,CASTKQGNTGELFF
TRBV11-2,TRBD1,NA,TRBJ1-6,TGTGCCACGGACAGGGGAAATTCACCCCTCCACTTT,CATDRGNSPLHF
TRBV28,NA,NA,TRBJ1-2,TGTGCCAGCACCTTGGCCCCCCTCTATGGCTACACCTTC,CASTLAPLYGYTF
TRBV3-1/TRBV3-2,NA,once,TRBJ2-1,TGTGCCAGCAGCCACCTCTACAATGAGCAGTTCTTC,CASSHLYNEQFF
TRBV7-6,TRBD2,once,TRBJ2-1,TGTGCCAGCAGCTTTCTAGCGGGGCTCGGGAATGAGCAGTTCTTC,CASSFLAGLGNEQFF